This entry describes one T cell receptor beta chain. No antigen is known for it. Given a much more abundant clone one base away, this may be a read error. The CDR3 extends over 13 amino acids. Germline-derived CDR1 and CDR2 are LNHDA and SQIVND (reference sequence). From RNA, the CDR3 regions of TCR beta chains were amplified and sequenced. The workflow started with a first-round RT-PCR run with HTBI primers and then moved on to a second-round multiplex PCR. TCRdb recomputed calls from the multiplex PCR reads with MiXCR, one row per CDR3 protein. The sample contains 560,000 or so distinct CDR3 sequences, 35% to 40% of which appear only once. Patients in the hyperthyroidism group, adults aged 18 to 65, were newly diagnosed, under 2 months' duration. Other autoimmune diseases, uncontrolled infections, pregnancy or lactation ruled patients out of participation. The sample is drawn from a study of Graves' ophthalmopathy and Graves' hyperthyroidism. Study information: Hyperthyroidism was considered stable when no ophthalmopathy appeared within 18 months of follow-up. Broader study findings: A majority of expanded thyroid clonotypes exceeding 0.001 frequency were likewise present in blood.

The chain uses TRBV19 and TRBJ1-5; D is undetermined. Sequencing was done on a sample of peripheral blood or thyroid tissue (not recorded which). The clonotype comes from an adult man with Graves' hyperthyroidism. The CDR3 DNA is TGTGCCGGTAGTATCGAGAGAAATCAGCCCCAGCATTTT. Translating it yields CAGSIERNQPQHF. The whole variable domain, filled in from reference TRBV19 and TRBJ1-5, reads DGGITQSPKYLFRKEGQNVTLSCEQNLNHDAMYWYRQDPGQGLRLIYYSQIVNDFQKGDIAEGYSVSREKKESFPLTVTSAQKNPTAFYLCAGSIERNQPQHFGDGTRLSIL.